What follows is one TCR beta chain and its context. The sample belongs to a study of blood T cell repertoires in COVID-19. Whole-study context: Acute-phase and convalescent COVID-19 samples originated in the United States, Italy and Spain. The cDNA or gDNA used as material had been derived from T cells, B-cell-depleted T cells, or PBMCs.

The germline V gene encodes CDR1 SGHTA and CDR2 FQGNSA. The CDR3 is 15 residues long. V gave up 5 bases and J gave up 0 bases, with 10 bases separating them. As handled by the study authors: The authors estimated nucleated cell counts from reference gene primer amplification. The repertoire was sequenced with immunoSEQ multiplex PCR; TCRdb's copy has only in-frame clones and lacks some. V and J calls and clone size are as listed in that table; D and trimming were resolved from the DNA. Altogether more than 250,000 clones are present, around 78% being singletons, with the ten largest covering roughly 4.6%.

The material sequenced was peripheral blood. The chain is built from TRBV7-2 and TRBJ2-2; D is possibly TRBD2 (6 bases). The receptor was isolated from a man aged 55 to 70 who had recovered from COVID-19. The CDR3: CASSTRDSNTGELFF. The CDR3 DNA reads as TGTGCCAGCAGCACCCGGGACTCGAACACCGGGGAGCTGTTTTTT. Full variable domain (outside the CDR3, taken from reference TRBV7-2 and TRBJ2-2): GAGVSQSPSNKVTEKGKDVELRCDPISGHTALYWYRQSLGQGLEFLIYFQGNSAPDKSGLPSDRFSAERTGGSVSTLTIQRTQQEDSAVYLCASSTRDSNTGELFFGEGSRLTVL.